Presented here are 21 T cell receptor beta chains from one specimen sequenced in a study of blood T cells in healthy people across ages. A second PCR of about 6 to 11 cycles used a sample-barcoded 5' primer and a J-beta primer mix. TCRdb processed the 5' RACE reads anew with MiXCR; each CDR3 protein has one entry. Here the sample spans over 500,000 distinct CDR3 sequences, around 52% being singletons. The sequenced sample consisted of blood. The receptors stem from a woman of 80 years or more in good health.

This clonotype was observed a single time. CDR3 sequence (DNA): TGTGCCACCAGCAGGACAGGCGGGAATAATTCACCCCTCCACTTT. Translation: CATSRTGGNNSPLHF. The chain carries TRBV15 and TRBJ1-6, with a weak D call TRBD1 (6 bases). CDR3 length: 15 amino acids. Trimming removed 3 bases from V and 5 bases from J, with 11 bases in between. Germline values: CDR1 LNHNV, CDR2 YYDKDF (reference sequence).

This sequence joins TRBV12-3 or TRBV12-4 and TRBJ2-3; 7 bases are shared with TRBD2. This CDR3 has 13 residues. Trimming took 7 bases from V and 3 from J; bases not matched to a gene: 4. CDR3 residues: CASILRGTDTQYF. CDR3 nucleotide sequence: TGTGCCAGCATTTTGCGGGGGACAGATACGCAGTATTTT.

The rearrangement links TRBV6-6 to TRBJ2-1, with a tentative D call TRBD2 (6 bases). CDR3 length equals 15 residues. Trimming cost V 2 bases and J 10 bases, with 18 bases left between them. Germline-derived CDR1 and CDR2 are MNHNY and SVGAGI (reference sequence). The CDR3 loop reads CASSYVGTSAGEQFF. CDR3 DNA: TGTGCCAGCAGTTACGTCGGGACTTCGGCGGGGGAGCAGTTCTTC.

The V call is TRBV7-2, the J call TRBJ1-5; D remains unclear. Trimming took 5 bases from V and 1 from J, leaving 12 bases between them. CDR3 length equals 15 residues. CDR1 SGHTA and CDR2 FQGNSA come from the germline V gene. In DNA form, the CDR3 reads TGTGCCAGCAGCCCCATGAAGGAGAGCAATCAGCCCCAGCATTTT. Protein product: CASSPMKESNQPQHF.

This clonotype was seen at least ten times. V usage is TRBV4-1 and J usage is TRBJ1-2; TRBD1 agrees at 7 bases. From germline, CDR1 is MGHRA and CDR2 YSYEKL. J gave up 8 bases and V 4 bases, and 16 bases lay outside the gene matches. The CDR3 contains 16 residues. For the CDR3, the DNA is TGCGCCAGCAGCCCTCTCACCCTAACAGGGGCGGGGGGCTACACCTTC. Its protein product is CASSPLTLTGAGGYTF.

The table lists this clonotype with a few counts. The chain has TRBV20-1 and TRBJ2-1; TRBD2 matches at 9 bases. V was pared by 2 bases and J by 0 bases, with 5 bases of the junction left unmatched. Germline CDR1 DFQATT, CDR2 SNEGSKA (reference sequence). CDR3 length equals 16 residues. The CDR3 DNA reads TGCAGTGCTAGACTAGCGGGGTGGAGCTCCTACAATGAGCAGTTCTTC. Residues: CSARLAGWSSYNEQFF.

This clonotype was observed at least ten times. The CDR3 bases are TGCGCCAGCTCAAGCGGGAGGACGAACTACGAGCAGTACTTC. Amino acid sequence: CASSSGRTNYEQYF. J is TRBJ2-7 and V is TRBV5-1; 9 bases line up with TRBD2. V shed 7 bases and J 3 bases; nucleotides not matched to a gene: 8. Germline V CDR1 and CDR2: SGHRS, YFSETQ. CDR3 length: 14 amino acids. Full variable domain (remainder filled in from reference TRBV5-1 and TRBJ2-7): KAGVTQTPRYLIKTRGQQVTLSCSPISGHRSVSWYQQTPGQGLQFLFEYFSETQRNKGNFPGRFSGRQFSNSRSEMNVSTLELGDSALYLCASSSGRTNYEQYFGPGTRLTVT.

The chain combines TRBV20-1 with TRBJ1-2; 9 nucleotides match TRBD1. This CDR3 contains 13 residues. Per the germline V gene, CDR1 is DFQATT and CDR2 is SNEGSKA (reference sequence). After removal of 1 base from V and 9 bases from J, the junction contained 6 bases not matched to a gene. CDR3 coding DNA: TGCAGTGCTAGAGTAATACAGGGGGCGAGCTACACCTTC. Translated: CSARVIQGASYTF.

This clonotype was detected only once. This rearrangement joins TRBV29-1 to TRBJ2-2, with D perhaps matching TRBD1 (6 bases). The CDR3 totals 11 residues. Germline V gene sequence: CDR1 SQVTM, CDR2 ANQGSEA. Trimming shortened V by 6 bases and J by 6 bases, and 8 bases separated the two germline ends. CDR3 residues: CSVQGAGELFF. The CDR3 DNA follows: TGCAGCGTACAGGGAGCCGGGGAGCTGTTTTTT.

The chain has TRBV30 and TRBJ1-2, with D perhaps matching TRBD1 (6 bases). The CDR3 covers 11 residues. V lost 8 bases, J lost 6 bases, and 13 bases lay in between. Germline V gene sequence: CDR1 GTSNPN, CDR2 SVGIG (reference sequence). Here the CDR3 DNA reads TGTGCCGCACACAGGGCTCATGGCTACACCTTC. Amino acids: CAAHRAHGYTF.

The chain links TRBV20-1 to TRBJ2-1, with TRBD2 identical over 12 bases. Germline CDR1 DFQATT, CDR2 SNEGSKA (reference sequence). Trimming at V came to 6 bases and at J to 1 base, leaving 4 bases not matched to a gene. The CDR3 is 15 amino acids. In nucleotides, the CDR3 is TGCAGTGCAAAAGGACTAGCGGGGTCCTACAATGAGCAGTTCTTC. This sequence encodes CSAKGLAGSYNEQFF.

At least ten counts were recorded for this clonotype. This may stem from a read error, because a much larger clone lies one nucleotide away. The chain is built from TRBV7-8 and TRBJ2-1; D gene uncertain. CDR1 is SGHVS, CDR2 FQNEAQ, per germline. The CDR3 is 11 amino acids. Trimming shortened V by 2 bases and J by 9 bases, and 5 bases separated the two germline ends. The CDR3 DNA follows: TGTGCCAGCAGCTTAATGAGTGAGCAGTTCTTC. This sequence encodes CASSLMSEQFF.

This clonotype was seen repeatedly, ten times or more. The chain combines TRBV15 with TRBJ2-1; perhaps TRBD1 as D (6 bases). Trimming removed 9 bases at V and 4 bases at J, with 16 bases between. This CDR3 has 14 residues. Germline CDR1 and CDR2: LNHNV and YYDKDF (reference sequence). Here the CDR3 reads CATLQGTDYNEQFF. DNA of the CDR3: TGTGCCACTCTCCAGGGGACGGATTACAATGAGCAGTTCTTC. Filled out from reference TRBV15 and TRBJ2-1, the complete variable domain reads DAMVIQNPRYQVTQFGKPVTLSCSQTLNHNVMYWYQQKSSQAPKLLFHYYDKDFNNEADTPDNFQSRRPNTSFCFLDIRSPGLGDTAMYLCATLQGTDYNEQFFGPGTRLTVL.

This rearrangement joins TRBV7-9 to TRBJ2-5, with a tentative D call TRBD2 (6 bases). Between the trimmed V and J ends, which lost 1 base and 5 bases, there was a span of 17 bases. The germline V gene encodes CDR1 SEHNR and CDR2 FQNEAQ (reference sequence). The CDR3 sequence is 16 residues long. CDR3: CASSLGGAIQSETQYF. The DNA of the CDR3 is TGTGCCAGCAGCTTAGGCGGGGCGATCCAGTCGGAGACCCAGTACTTC.

This clonotype was detected many times. The genes are TRBV12-5 and TRBJ1-2, with D perhaps TRBD1 (5 bases). V was cut by 1 base and J by 8 bases, with 11 bases left in between. Germline lookup yields CDR1 LGHNT and CDR2 FRNRAP. This CDR3 is built from 13 residues. CDR3 sequence: CASGLEGLGGYTF. CDR3 in DNA: TGTGCTAGTGGTTTGGAGGGGCTAGGAGGCTACACCTTC.

The V and J genes are TRBV12-3 or TRBV12-4 and TRBJ1-6, with 9 bases fitting TRBD1. The CDR3 has 15 amino acids. The trim removed 6 bases at V and 12 bases at J, leaving 12 bases unmatched. The CDR3 DNA is TGTGCCAGCAGCACACGAACAGGGGGCAGTTTACCCCTCCACTTT. The encoded protein is CASSTRTGGSLPLHF.

The rearrangement joins TRBV5-1 to TRBJ1-6; 8 nucleotides agree with TRBD1. Per germline, CDR1 SGHRS and CDR2 YFSETQ. V lost 6 bases to trimming and J lost 8 bases; unmatched junction nucleotides: 10. This CDR3 comprises 15 residues. The CDR3 reads CASKIWTGTDSPLHF. The CDR3 DNA reads as TGCGCCAGCAAAATCTGGACAGGGACTGATTCACCCCTCCACTTT.

This clonotype came up many times. CDR3: CASNDNGISYEQYF. The CDR3 bases are TGTGCCAGCAATGACAACGGAATTTCCTACGAGCAGTACTTC. This chain joins TRBV12-3 or TRBV12-4 and TRBJ2-7; D remains ambiguous. Trimming pared 7 bases from V and 1 base from J, leaving 14 bases between. CDR3 length equals 14 residues.

Details on this clonotype: This may stem from a read error, because a much larger clone lies one nucleotide away. The J gene is TRBJ1-2, the V gene TRBV5-1, with 8 bases aligning to TRBD1. The germline V gene encodes CDR1 SGHRS and CDR2 YFSETQ. This CDR3 has 17 residues. Here the CDR3 reads CASGLAAGGGMNYGYTF. CDR3 DNA sequence: TGCGCCAGCGGCTTGGCCGCAGGGGGCGGAATGAACTATGGCTACACCTTC.

The sample holds many counts of this clonotype. This sequence may be a read error, since a much larger clone differs from it by one base. The CDR3 loop reads CASTVPGQRSVQFF. The CDR3, as DNA: TGTGCCAGCACCGTACCGGGACAAAGGTCGGTTCAGTTCTTC. The V call is TRBV6-5, the J call TRBJ2-1, with TRBD1 as a possible D gene (6 bases). The germline gives CDR1 MNHEY, CDR2 SVGAGI. CDR3 length: 14 amino acids. Trimming left V 7 bases short and J 13 bases short, with 23 bases between.

This clonotype was observed a handful of times. The rearrangement uses TRBV7-9 and TRBJ1-1; the D gene is possibly TRBD1 (5 bases). Trimming removed 5 bases at V and 7 bases at J, with 11 bases between. The germline V gene encodes CDR1 SEHNR and CDR2 FQNEAQ (reference sequence). The CDR3 is made up of 12 amino acids. CDR3 sequence: CASSRQINEAFF. Here the CDR3 DNA reads TGTGCCAGCAGCCGACAGATTAATGAAGCTTTCTTT.